This T cell receptor beta chain was retrieved from a study of naive and memory T cell subsets. General study results and limits: In naive cells, over 90% of TCR sequences were seen only once.

Germline V lookup: CDR1 MGHRA, CDR2 YSYEKL. The CDR3 has 15 residues. V lost 2 bases to trimming and J lost 0 bases; unmatched junction nucleotides: 3. Notes on this clonotype: Its antigen remains unidentified.

Both TRBC1 and TRBC2 were covered by a beta constant-region primer of two equimolar oligonucleotides. TCRdb re-called the UMI-ligation and nested PCR reads with MiXCR, one entry per CDR3 protein. In the table there are around 160,000 distinct CDR3 sequences, over 15% of which are singletons. Source material: naive CD4+ T cells from blood. This clonotype was sampled from a human donor in good health. The chain carries TRBV4-1 and TRBJ1-2; 7 bases map to TRBD1. CDR3 region: CASSQRRGPNYGYTF. CDR3 bases: TGCGCCAGCAGCCAAAGGAGGGGGCCTAACTATGGCTACACCTTC.